This T cell receptor beta chain was sequenced in a study of shared clonotypes between healthy human individuals (TCRdb year 2020). At the level of the whole study: The cohort comprised a couple of women and a few men aged 18 to 49 years. To estimate repertoire size and how much clonotypes are shared between individuals, the study performed deep sequencing of blood TCR repertoires from roughly five healthy adults. Leukapheresis yielded between about 0.9 and 8.9 billion PBMCs per donor. To increase sequencing depth and limit assay-specific biases, TCR repertoire library preparation and sequencing were carried out by different laboratories using diverse techniques. For each donor, CD4 naive and CD4 memory were each given three plates, CD8 naive was given two plates, and CD8 memory was given one plate.

About this clone: The target of this receptor is not known. No base-level quality is on record; no much larger clone is a single base apart.

Paper-wide results and their limitations: The small number of donors limited the genetic and exposure-history diversity represented. Incomplete sequencing was indicated by rarefaction of sorted-subset datasets, despite the large sequencing depth. Sampling was restricted to blood, and TCR repertoires in tissues likely differ from the TCR repertoires found in blood. Based on pairwise subsampling, the degree of clonotype sharing among donors was expected to be affected by sequencing depth. Estimated clonotype richness was generally larger for naive than for memory subsets. When a few donors were compared, the shared fraction of clonotypes was around 5.1% for naive CD4, about 4% for naive CD8, about 2.5% for memory CD4, and about 0.36% for memory CD8. Compared with non-shared clonotypes, the clonotypes found in all four sorted-subset donors had higher generation probabilities.

The donors were healthy, HIV-negative adults with no recently reported acute infections or vaccinations. All donors were Caucasian adults living in Nashville, Tennessee, USA. Magnetic negative selection was used to enrich CD4+ T cells, after which naive cells were positively selected on CD45RA and the negative fraction became the memory subset. Blood was obtained by leukapheresis, after which PBMCs were separated by Ficoll-Histopaque density gradient centrifugation and cryopreserved in liquid nitrogen vapor phase. Analytical flow cytometry was used to check the purity and quantity of each magnetically sorted T cell population. Each sorted fraction had its genomic DNA isolated and then quantified by UV absorbance on a Nanodrop 2000c. Using the deep immunoSEQ assay, multiplex PCR amplified TCR CDR3 regions from genomic DNA. For each cell subset, the extracted genomic DNA was distributed evenly across all wells of several immunoSEQ 96-well plates, and each plate served as one replicate. Each replicate PCR for sorted subsets received roughly 200 ng genomic DNA, equal to about 30,000 T cell genomes. Purified libraries were quantified with a Qubit 3.0 fluorometer, sized on a Bioanalyzer 2100, and re-quantified with the KAPA Library Quantification kit. Every immunoSEQ 96-well plate was sequenced on a separate single-read 150-cycle Illumina NextSeq 550 flow cell. The authors processed their data as follows. Because only junctional sequences without quality scores were contained in the immunoSEQ output, filtering matching that applied to full-length reads could not be performed. To assign V/J genes and CDR3, sequences were annotated using PyIR, a Python wrapper for IgBLAST v1.9, with IMGT germline references. Any read was removed if the V/J assignment was weak (E-value above 1e-6), the CDR3 was missing, or the read contained stop codons, out-of-frame junctions, or ambiguous translated residues. V3J clonotypes were defined by identical inferred V gene, J gene, and CDR3 amino acid sequence. The percentage overlap between two repertoires was calculated by dividing the number of shared unique clonotypes by the size of the smaller repertoire. Repertoire richness was assessed with RTK rarefaction, the Chao1 estimator, and Recon v2.1 estimates of unobserved clonotypes. For all TCRbeta clonotypes obtained by the gDNA method from a handful of donors, generation probabilities were computed with OLGA. TCRdb provides this immuneACCESS table in a form limited to in-frame rearrangements. Some clones are lacking; in checked studies, under half of them reflect an unresolved V gene, and why the rest are absent is not known. V, J and clone size are those of that table, while D and trimming were read from the DNA. The sample contains more than 2,000,000 clones, roughly 92% of them found a single time. The ten largest account for under 0.15% of the sample.

The sequence was obtained from a man aged 18 to 29 in good health. The sequencing sample was made of naive CD4+ T cells sorted from blood. The sample's cell subset or site label, decoded: CD45RA+ positively selected.

The CDR3 amino acid sequence is: CARSCLPLKPQETQYF. The sequenced DNA: TGTGCCAGAAGCTGCCTTCCCCTGAAACCTCAAGAGACCCAGTACTTC. The chain joins TRBV5-3 to TRBJ2-5; no D gene is confidently identified. TRBV5-3 is given ORF status, its function remaining uncertain. Between the V and J ends, shortened by 3 bases and 2 bases respectively, the junction contains 17 bases. From the cysteine through the phenylalanine, the CDR3 covers 16 amino acids. The retained sequence is limited to the CDR3, 48 bases, with the frame set at the first base.